One and the same sample provided the 28 T cell receptor beta chains below, sequenced in a study of CD8 T cells in Susac syndrome. With random hexamers, roughly 0.45 to 1 ug RNA was reverse transcribed. TCRdb re-analysed the immunoSEQ multiplex PCR reads in MiXCR, keeping a single row per CDR3 protein. The data show about 130,000 distinct CDR3 sequences, about 93% seen once. The sequenced sample consisted of CD8+ T cells from PBMCs. The receptors here all came from a human donor with Susac syndrome.

This chain links TRBV12-3 or TRBV12-4 with TRBJ2-1, with TRBD1 matching 8 bases. The CDR3 is 15 amino acids. V lost 6 bases and J lost 3; bases outside the gene matches: 7. CDR3 in DNA: TGTGCCAGCAGCATACCGGGACAGGACTACAATGAGCAGTTCTTC. Residues: CASSIPGQDYNEQFF.

The rearrangement uses TRBV7-9 and TRBJ2-3; D possibly corresponds to TRBD2 (7 bases). Trimming removed 5 bases at V and 3 bases at J, with 18 bases between. From germline, CDR1 is SEHNR and CDR2 FQNEAQ (reference sequence). There are 16 residues in the CDR3. The CDR3 loop is CASSPGGRPPTDTQYF. The CDR3 DNA reads TGTGCCAGCAGCCCCGGGGGGCGCCCGCCTACAGATACGCAGTATTTT.

This chain uses TRBV30 with TRBJ2-1; D remains ambiguous. CDR1 and CDR2 (germline): GTSNPN, SVGIG (reference sequence). The germline V and J ends were trimmed by 0 bases and 5 bases, with 5 bases remaining between them. This CDR3 has 12 amino acids. The CDR3 loop is CAWSVGNNEQFF. CDR3 nucleotide sequence: TGTGCCTGGAGTGTGGGGAACAATGAGCAGTTCTTC.

This clonotype was seen a single time. The chain employs TRBV4-1 and TRBJ1-1, with D possibly being TRBD1 (5 bases). Germline V CDR1 and CDR2: MGHRA, YSYEKL. Trimming removed 3 bases from V and 0 bases from J, with 20 bases in between. CDR3 length: 18 amino acids. This CDR3 reads CASSHVPGPPTLNTEAFF. In DNA, the CDR3 is TGCGCCAGCAGCCACGTTCCGGGACCTCCGACCCTGAACACTGAAGCTTTCTTT.

The rearrangement uses TRBV5-5 and TRBJ2-5; D call uncertain. The CDR3 is 15 amino acids. V was cut by 2 bases and J by 0 bases, with 11 bases left in between. Germline CDR1 and CDR2: SGHKS and YYEKEE (reference sequence). CDR3 in DNA: TGTGCCAGCAGCTTATGGTCCGGGTACCAAGAGACCCAGTACTTC. Its translation: CASSLWSGYQETQYF.

CDR3 region: CASTFLAGESNEQFF. The CDR3 DNA is TGTGCCAGCACCTTCCTAGCGGGAGAAAGCAATGAGCAGTTCTTC. This chain links TRBV6-5 with TRBJ2-1; 10 nucleotides match TRBD2. The J segment lost 6 bases and the V segment lost 7 bases, leaving 9 bases of the junction unmatched. The length of the CDR3 is 15 residues. The germline V gene encodes CDR1 MNHEY and CDR2 SVGAGI.

The chain is built from TRBV7-9 and TRBJ1-1; tentatively, D is TRBD1 (6 bases). Germline V lookup: CDR1 SEHNR, CDR2 FQNEAQ (reference sequence). The CDR3 length is 13 residues. V dropped 1 base and J dropped 5 bases, with 8 bases sitting between them. CDR3 sequence: CASSLGDTTEAFF. CDR3 nucleotides: TGTGCCAGCAGCTTAGGGGACACAACTGAAGCTTTCTTT.

The rearrangement joins TRBV19 to TRBJ2-7; D is unclear. With 2 bases removed from V and 6 bases from J, the gap between germline ends came to 8 bases. Germline V lookup: CDR1 LNHDA, CDR2 SQIVND (reference sequence). This CDR3 is 12 amino acids long. The CDR3, as DNA: TGTGCCAGTAGTATATACGGCCGCGAGCAGTACTTC. This codes for CASSIYGREQYF.

The J gene is TRBJ2-1, the V gene TRBV4-2; D not certain. This CDR3 comprises 19 residues. V lost 1 base to trimming and J lost 6 bases, with 25 bases between them. In germline, CDR1 is LGHNA, CDR2 YNFKEQ. CDR3 sequence (DNA): TGTGCCAGCAGCCAAGGAGCTCCCCGTGAGTTCGCAGCCACCAATGAGCAGTTCTTC. It encodes CASSQGAPREFAATNEQFF.

V gene TRBV30 combines with J gene TRBJ1-1; 9 bases are a match to TRBD1. The CDR3 covers 15 residues. Germline trimming cut 5 bases from V and 0 bases from J; bases unmatched to any gene: 7. Germline CDR1 is GTSNPN and CDR2 is SVGIG (reference sequence). The CDR3 loop reads CAWETGGFMNTEAFF. CDR3 coding DNA: TGTGCCTGGGAGACAGGGGGATTCATGAACACTGAAGCTTTCTTT. The full variable domain, rest sourced from reference TRBV30 and TRBJ1-1, is SQTIHQWPATLVQPVGSPLSLECTVEGTSNPNLYWYRQAAGRGLQLLFYSVGIGQISSEVPQNLSASRPQDRQFILSSKKLLLSDSGFYLCAWETGGFMNTEAFFGQGTRLTVV.

This chain joins TRBV4-2 and TRBJ1-5, with a possible D match to TRBD1 (5 bases). V was cut by 0 bases and J by 0 bases, with 6 bases left in between. The CDR3 covers 15 residues. Germline CDR1 reads LGHNA; CDR2 reads YNFKEQ. The CDR3 sequence is CASSQEGDSNQPQHF. The CDR3 DNA is TGTGCCAGCAGCCAAGAGGGGGATAGCAATCAGCCCCAGCATTTT.

The chain links TRBV2 to TRBJ2-1, with no clear D. From germline, CDR1 is SNHLY and CDR2 FYNNEI. The V and J ends lost 4 bases and 2 bases respectively, with 6 bases between them. The CDR3 contains 13 residues. As DNA, the CDR3 is TGTGCCAGCAGTGGAGGTACCTACAATGAGCAGTTCTTC. This gives the protein CASSGGTYNEQFF.

Written as DNA, the CDR3 is TGCGCCAGCAGTTCGTGGAGCGGGGGGGCCTACGAGCAGTACTTC. As protein: CASSSWSGGAYEQYF. The gene calls are TRBV4-1 and TRBJ2-7; the match to TRBD2 covers 10 bases. This CDR3 region has 15 residues. V gave up 6 bases and J gave up 2 bases; unmatched junction bases: 7. CDR1 is MGHRA and CDR2 is YSYEKL in the germline V gene.

The chain has TRBV18 and TRBJ1-1; D is ambiguous. Trimming shortened V by 1 base and J by 2 bases, and 2 bases separated the two germline ends. Germline CDR1 is KGHSH and CDR2 is LQKENI. This CDR3 is 12 amino acids long. In nucleotides, the CDR3 is TGTGCCAGCTCACCACTTAACACTGAAGCTTTCTTT. Protein product: CASSPLNTEAFF.

V is TRBV4-3 and J is TRBJ2-3, with 12 bases fitting TRBD2. Germline V gene sequence: CDR1 LGHNA, CDR2 YSLEER. The CDR3 runs 15 residues. With 4 bases clipped from V and 4 bases from J, the junction kept 3 bases outside the gene matches. CDR3 sequence (DNA): TGCGCCAGCAGCCCGACTAGCGGGAGTTCAGATACGCAGTATTTT. This translates into CASSPTSGSSDTQYF.

The chain couples TRBV27 to TRBJ1-2; weak D call: TRBD1 (6 bases). V dropped 5 bases and J dropped 3 bases, with 16 bases sitting between them. This CDR3 has 15 residues. Germline V gene data show CDR1 as MNHEY and CDR2 as SMNVEV (reference sequence). The CDR3 here is CASSLMGGGHYGYTF. Written as DNA, the CDR3 is TGTGCCAGCAGTCTAATGGGAGGGGGTCACTATGGCTACACCTTC.

The gene calls are TRBV20-1 and TRBJ1-1; weak D call: TRBD1 (6 bases). The CDR3 is 11 residues long. CDR1 and CDR2 from the germline V gene are DFQATT and SNEGSKA (reference sequence). In nucleotides, the CDR3 is TGCCCCGAGGGGGGTTGCGCTGAAGCTTTCTTT. Amino acids: CPEGGCAEAFF.

This chain links TRBV5-1 with TRBJ2-7, with 7 bases that match TRBD1. The V and J ends lost 4 bases and 2 bases, in that order; junction bases with no gene match: 6. Germline V gene data show CDR1 as SGHRS and CDR2 as YFSETQ. This CDR3 is 14 amino acids long. CDR3 DNA sequence: TGCGCCAGCAGCCCACTAGACAGGGCCTACGAGCAGTACTTC. Its translation is CASSPLDRAYEQYF.

V is TRBV4-1 and J is TRBJ1-1; TRBD1 matches 8 bases. Germline-derived CDR1 and CDR2 are MGHRA and YSYEKL. Trimming cost V 2 bases and J 1 base; bases outside gene matches: 6. The CDR3 loop spans 16 amino acids. CDR3 residues: CASSQILGQGNTEAFF. CDR3 sequence (DNA): TGCGCCAGCAGCCAAATCCTAGGACAGGGGAACACTGAAGCTTTCTTT.

The gene calls are TRBV5-4 and TRBJ1-2; D is possibly TRBD1 (5 bases). The germline CDR1 and CDR2 sequences are SGHNT and YYREEE (reference sequence). V shed 4 bases and J shed 7 bases, with 17 bases lying between them. This CDR3 is 14 amino acids long. The CDR3 is CASSLNQGWGGYTF. In DNA form, the CDR3 reads TGTGCCAGCAGCCTAAATCAGGGCTGGGGTGGCTACACCTTC. Combining the CDR3 with reference TRBV5-4 and TRBJ1-2 gives the whole variable domain ETGVTQSPTHLIKTRGQQVTLRCSSQSGHNTVSWYQQALGQGPQFIFQYYREEENGRGNFPPRFSGLQFPNYSSELNVNALELDDSALYLCASSLNQGWGGYTFGSGTRLTVV.

Here the CDR3 DNA reads TGTGCCAGCAGCTTAGGAGGGAACGTCGTCACAGATACGCAGTATTTT. This gives the protein CASSLGGNVVTDTQYF. V is TRBV13 and J is TRBJ2-3; unclear D gene. The CDR3 length is 16 residues. Germline V lookup: CDR1 PRHDT, CDR2 FYEKMQ (reference sequence). The V and J ends lost 0 bases and 2 bases respectively, with 12 bases between them.

The J gene is TRBJ2-1, the V gene TRBV3-1; unclear D gene. V lost 3 bases and J lost 5, with 8 bases in between. Per the germline V gene, CDR1 is LGHDT and CDR2 is YNNKEL (reference sequence). The CDR3 covers 13 residues. The CDR3 region has the DNA TGTGCCAGCAGCCACCAAAAGGACAATGAGCAGTTCTTC. Amino acids: CASSHQKDNEQFF.

The chain combines TRBV30 with TRBJ1-5; TRBD1 matches at 9 bases. The V and J ends lost 1 base and 4 bases, in that order; junction bases with no gene match: 2. Germline values: CDR1 GTSNPN, CDR2 SVGIG (reference sequence). There are 14 residues in the CDR3. The CDR3 DNA follows: TGTGCCTGGAGTGAAGGACAGGGGAATCAGCCCCAGCATTTT. It translates to CAWSEGQGNQPQHF.

This chain links TRBV19 with TRBJ2-7; D may be TRBD1 (6 bases). CDR1 is LNHDA and CDR2 is SQIVND in the germline V gene (reference sequence). CDR3 size: 12 residues. Trimming shortened V by 6 bases and J by 5 bases, and 11 bases separated the two germline ends. CDR3 nucleotide sequence: TGTGCCAGTAGCCCACAGGGCAACGAGCAGTACTTC. Amino acids: CASSPQGNEQYF.

The CDR3 is CASSYSPTSRLTDTQYF. The CDR3 DNA reads TGTGCCAGCAGTTACTCCCCCACTAGCCGGCTGACAGATACGCAGTATTTT. The J gene is TRBJ2-3, the V gene TRBV27; D may be TRBD2 (6 bases). The CDR3 is made up of 17 amino acids. Germline CDR1 reads MNHEY; CDR2 reads SMNVEV (reference sequence). Trimming left V 4 bases short and J 3 bases short, with 20 bases between.

The rearrangement links TRBV7-6 to TRBJ2-5, with 7 bases lining up with TRBD1. V was pared by 4 bases and J by 2 bases, with 4 bases of the junction left unmatched. This CDR3 spans 14 amino acids. Germline V gene data show CDR1 as SGHVS and CDR2 as FNYEAQ. CDR3 amino acids: CASSYGQEQETQYF. The CDR3 DNA reads TGTGCCAGCAGCTACGGACAGGAACAAGAGACCCAGTACTTC.

The chain recombines TRBV7-2 with TRBJ2-2; 11 nucleotides match TRBD1. The germline V gene encodes CDR1 SGHTA and CDR2 FQGNSA. The CDR3 extends over 18 amino acids. V lost 5 bases, J lost 3 bases, and 11 bases stayed unmatched. CDR3 DNA sequence: TGTGCCAGCAGCACAACGGGTGTGGGACAGGGGGACACCGGGGAGCTGTTTTTT. It codes for CASSTTGVGQGDTGELFF.

This chain connects TRBV5-4 to TRBJ1-4; 7 bases align to TRBD1. The V gene's germline CDR1 is SGHNT and CDR2 YYREEE (reference sequence). This CDR3 comprises 17 residues. V shed 2 bases and J 5 bases; nucleotides not matched to a gene: 12. The DNA for the CDR3 is TGTGCCAGCAGCTTTTGGAACCTCGGGACAGAGAATGAAAAACTGTTTTTT. This sequence encodes CASSFWNLGTENEKLFF.